A selection of T cell receptor beta chains follows, all from one sample in a study of blood T cell repertoires in COVID-19. Data came from immunoSEQ multiplex PCR; TCRdb stores just in-frame clones and leaves some out. The table includes 140,000 or so clones, over 80% detected once. Sequencing input: peripheral blood. Receptor source: a woman over 75 with acute or convalescent COVID-19. Each CDR3 is given with its conserved first and last residue. A D gene is named only where the DNA matches it firmly. Clone size, where shown, is once, few, many, or a class for clones that have expanded.

J: TRBJ1-4
V: TRBV14
D: .
size: .
length: 17
CDR3: CASSQVGGLPHLGKLFF
DNA: TGTGCCAGCAGCCAAGTCGGCGGACTACCACATCTGGGAAAACTGTTTTTT

J: TRBJ2-2
V: TRBV7-3
D: TRBD1
size: .
length: 17
CDR3: CASSLLPGGSNTGELFF
DNA: TGTGCCAGCAGCTTACTTCCAGGGGGCTCGAACACCGGGGAGCTGTTTTTT

J: TRBJ1-6
V: TRBV9
D: TRBD1
size: .
length: 14
CDR3: CASSQGAMVSPLHF
DNA: TGTGCCAGCAGCCAGGGGGCGATGGTTTCACCCCTCCACTTT

J: TRBJ1-5
V: TRBV2
D: .
size: .
length: 14
CDR3: CASRGLISNQPQHF
DNA: TGTGCCAGCAGAGGACTGATTAGCAATCAGCCCCAGCATTTT

J: TRBJ1-2
V: TRBV3-1/TRBV3-2
D: .
size: .
length: 15
CDR3: CASRPQGHPYYGYTF
DNA: TGTGCCAGCAGACCTCAGGGGCATCCCTACTATGGCTACACCTTC

J: TRBJ1-4
V: TRBV6-2/TRBV6-3
D: .
size: .
length: 15
CDR3: CASSYFGQTNEKLFF
DNA: TGTGCCAGCAGTTACTTCGGACAGACTAATGAAAAACTGTTTTTT

J: TRBJ1-6
V: TRBV9
D: TRBD1
size: few
length: 17
CDR3: CASSVDPIGTGGSPLHF
DNA: TGTGCCAGCAGCGTAGACCCCATTGGTACAGGGGGTTCACCCCTCCACTTT

J: TRBJ1-1
V: TRBV7-2
D: TRBD1
size: .
length: 13
CDR3: CASSLETGGEAFF
DNA: TGTGCCAGCAGCTTAGAGACAGGGGGCGAAGCTTTCTTT

J: TRBJ1-3
V: TRBV9
D: TRBD1
size: .
length: 16
CDR3: CASSDFRTGAGNTIYF
DNA: TGTGCCAGCAGCGACTTCAGGACAGGGGCGGGAAACACCATATATTTT

J: TRBJ1-4
V: TRBV10-3
D: TRBD1
size: .
length: 18
CDR3: CAISPGQGSYATNEKLFF
DNA: TGTGCCATCAGTCCGGGACAGGGTTCCTACGCAACTAATGAAAAACTGTTTTTT

J: TRBJ1-6
V: TRBV3-1/TRBV3-2
D: TRBD1
size: .
length: 15
CDR3: CASRQKGGQNSPLHF
DNA: TGTGCCAGCAGGCAAAAAGGGGGCCAAAATTCACCCCTCCACTTT

J: TRBJ1-5
V: TRBV6-5
D: TRBD1
size: .
length: 15
CDR3: CASRQTTGEYQPQHF
DNA: TGTGCCAGCAGACAAACTACAGGGGAGTACCAGCCCCAGCATTTT

J: TRBJ2-7
V: TRBV30
D: .
size: once
length: 16
CDR3: CAWSVRGQAFSYEQYF
DNA: TGTGCCTGGAGTGTACGCGGGCAGGCTTTTTCCTACGAGCAGTACTTC

J: TRBJ2-3
V: TRBV3-1/TRBV3-2
D: TRBD2
size: .
length: 19
CDR3: CASSHGGGGFLSSTDTQYF
DNA: TGTGCCAGCAGCCATGGAGGCGGGGGGTTCCTTTCTAGCACAGATACGCAGTATTTT

J: TRBJ2-2
V: TRBV5-4
D: .
size: .
length: 16
CDR3: CASSRPGSPNTGELFF
DNA: TGTGCCAGCAGCCGGCCGGGGTCCCCGAACACCGGGGAGCTGTTTTTT

J: TRBJ1-5
V: TRBV18
D: .
size: .
length: 15
CDR3: CASSPPGGTNQPQHF
DNA: TGTGCCAGCTCACCACCGGGGGGGACAAATCAGCCCCAGCATTTT

J: TRBJ1-1
V: TRBV5-1
D: TRBD1
size: .
length: 14
CDR3: CASSLEGTVTEAFF
DNA: TGCGCCAGCAGCTTGGAAGGGACAGTAACTGAAGCTTTCTTT

J: TRBJ1-2
V: TRBV2
D: TRBD1
size: .
length: 13
CDR3: CATSQGADYGYTF
DNA: TGTGCCACCTCACAGGGGGCAGACTATGGCTACACCTTC

J: TRBJ1-1
V: TRBV5-1
D: .
size: .
length: 14
CDR3: CASRQGTAGAEAFF
DNA: TGCGCCAGCAGGCAGGGTACTGCCGGCGCTGAAGCTTTCTTT

J: TRBJ1-2
V: TRBV2
D: .
size: .
length: 13
CDR3: CASSEIQGRGYTF
DNA: TGTGCCAGCAGTGAAATCCAGGGTAGAGGCTACACCTTC